These T cell receptor beta chains were read from a single sample in a study of T cells in Graves' hyperthyroidism and ophthalmopathy. TCRdb re-derived calls from the multiplex PCR reads in MiXCR, one entry per CDR3 protein. The table records around 520,000 distinct CDR3 sequences, 13% to 15% of them present only once. Sequenced material: blood. These receptors were taken from a woman aged 40 to 50 with Graves' hyperthyroidism. The CDR3 runs from the conserved cysteine through the conserved F or W. Each record gives: D gene, V gene, J gene, clone size, CDR3 protein, CDR3 DNA. The D gene is left open where the match is weak. Size tells how often a clone was seen (once, few, many) or the class of an expanded clone, and some rows leave it out.

d_gene: TRBD1; v_gene: TRBV7-9; j_gene: TRBJ1-2; abundance: many; CDR3aa: CASSSGTGDYGYTF; CDR3nt: TGCGCCAGCAGCTCCGGGACAGGGGACTATGGCTACACCTTC
d_gene: .; v_gene: TRBV30; j_gene: TRBJ2-1; abundance: .; CDR3aa: CAKDATSYNEQFF; CDR3nt: TGTGCCAAGGACGCCACCTCCTACAATGAGCAGTTCTTC
d_gene: .; v_gene: TRBV18; j_gene: TRBJ2-7; abundance: many; CDR3aa: CASSPPSFYEQYF; CDR3nt: TGTGCCAGCTCACCACCGTCGTTCTACGAGCAGTACTTC
d_gene: TRBD2; v_gene: TRBV20-1; j_gene: TRBJ2-3; abundance: many; CDR3aa: CSARTSGRSKTDTQYF; CDR3nt: TGCAGTGCGAGGACTAGCGGGAGGTCTAAAACAGATACGCAGTATTTT
d_gene: TRBD1; v_gene: TRBV4-1; j_gene: TRBJ1-6; abundance: few; CDR3aa: CASSQVETGAQYNSPLHF; CDR3nt: TGCGCCAGCAGCCAAGTGGAAACAGGGGCGCAGTATAATTCACCCCTCCACTTT
d_gene: .; v_gene: TRBV18; j_gene: TRBJ2-2; abundance: many; CDR3aa: CASSPRQPNTGELFF; CDR3nt: TGTGCCAGCTCACCACGACAGCCCAACACCGGGGAGCTGTTTTTT
d_gene: .; v_gene: TRBV6-1; j_gene: TRBJ2-7; abundance: many; CDR3aa: CASSSTGVEQYF; CDR3nt: TGTGCCAGCAGTTCCACGGGCGTCGAGCAGTACTTC
d_gene: .; v_gene: TRBV28; j_gene: TRBJ2-7; abundance: many; CDR3aa: CASRGFYEQYF; CDR3nt: TGTGCCTCCAGGGGTTTCTACGAGCAGTACTTC
d_gene: .; v_gene: TRBV5-1; j_gene: TRBJ2-3; abundance: many; CDR3aa: CASRSIQDRTDTQYF; CDR3nt: TGCGCCAGCAGAAGTATACAGGATCGCACAGATACGCAGTATTTT
d_gene: .; v_gene: TRBV5-1; j_gene: TRBJ1-1; abundance: few; CDR3aa: CASSLEFRNTEAFF; CDR3nt: TGCGCCAGCAGCTTGGAGTTTAGGAACACTGAAGCTTTCTTT
d_gene: .; v_gene: TRBV7-2; j_gene: TRBJ1-1; abundance: few; CDR3aa: CASSLTGGHTEAFF; CDR3nt: TGTGCCAGCAGCTTAACAGGTGGGCACACTGAAGCTTTCTTT
d_gene: .; v_gene: TRBV11-1; j_gene: TRBJ2-1; abundance: .; CDR3aa: CASSLRLLYNDEQFF; CDR3nt: TGTGCCAGCAGCTTGAGGTTGCTTTACAACGATGAGCAGTTCTTC
d_gene: TRBD1; v_gene: TRBV4-1; j_gene: TRBJ1-1; abundance: .; CDR3aa: CASSHRGQGAEAFF; CDR3nt: TGCGCCAGCAGCCACCGTGGGCAGGGGGCTGAAGCTTTCTTT
d_gene: .; v_gene: TRBV5-1; j_gene: TRBJ2-7; abundance: .; CDR3aa: CASSLEGSGAYEQYF; CDR3nt: TGCGCCAGCAGCTTGGAGGGTAGCGGTGCCTACGAGCAGTACTTC
d_gene: TRBD2; v_gene: TRBV20-1; j_gene: TRBJ2-7; abundance: few; CDR3aa: CSARLAGEYEQYF; CDR3nt: TGCAGTGCTAGACTAGCGGGGGAGTACGAGCAGTACTTC
d_gene: TRBD1; v_gene: TRBV19; j_gene: TRBJ2-2; abundance: .; CDR3aa: CASRTGGYGELFF; CDR3nt: TGTGCCAGTAGAACAGGGGGCTACGGGGAGCTGTTTTTT
d_gene: TRBD1; v_gene: TRBV4-1; j_gene: TRBJ2-7; abundance: .; CDR3aa: CASSQGTGDYEQYF; CDR3nt: TGCGCCAGCAGCCAAGGGACAGGAGACTACGAGCAGTACTTC
d_gene: .; v_gene: TRBV28; j_gene: TRBJ1-2; abundance: many; CDR3aa: CASSLTAYGYTF; CDR3nt: TGTGCCAGCAGTTTAACGGCCTATGGCTACACCTTC
d_gene: TRBD1; v_gene: TRBV20-1; j_gene: TRBJ1-5; abundance: .; CDR3aa: CSARGPGQGHNQPQHF; CDR3nt: TGCAGTGCTAGAGGTCCGGGACAGGGCCACAATCAGCCCCAGCATTTT
d_gene: .; v_gene: TRBV7-2; j_gene: TRBJ2-5; abundance: .; CDR3aa: CASSLDPRKTQYF; CDR3nt: TGTGCCAGCAGCTTGGACCCCCGGAAGACCCAATACTTC
d_gene: .; v_gene: TRBV5-1; j_gene: TRBJ2-7; abundance: many; CDR3aa: CASSVNAQVSHEQYF; CDR3nt: TGCGCCAGCAGCGTAAACGCACAAGTGTCCCACGAGCAGTACTTC
d_gene: .; v_gene: TRBV5-4; j_gene: TRBJ2-7; abundance: once; CDR3aa: CASSYTTGAGGYEQYF; CDR3nt: TGTGCCAGCAGCTACACCACCGGGGCTGGGGGTTACGAGCAGTACTTC
d_gene: TRBD2; v_gene: TRBV4-2; j_gene: TRBJ2-5; abundance: .; CDR3aa: CASSQDGWTSAKETQYF; CDR3nt: TGTGCCAGCAGCCAAGATGGTTGGACTAGCGCGAAAGAGACCCAGTACTTC
d_gene: .; v_gene: TRBV14; j_gene: TRBJ2-7; abundance: few; CDR3aa: CASSQVDFFGHKGYEQYF; CDR3nt: TGTGCCAGCAGCCAAGTAGATTTCTTCGGACACAAAGGCTACGAGCAGTACTTC
d_gene: TRBD2; v_gene: TRBV19; j_gene: TRBJ2-4; abundance: .; CDR3aa: CASSTRPGTSGGGAKNIQYF; CDR3nt: TGTGCCAGTAGTACCCGACCCGGGACTAGCGGGGGGGGGGCCAAAAACATTCAGTACTTC
d_gene: .; v_gene: TRBV19; j_gene: TRBJ1-4; abundance: .; CDR3aa: CASSIRGQNEKLFF; CDR3nt: TGTGCCAGTAGTATCCGCGGACAGAATGAAAAACTGTTTTTT
d_gene: .; v_gene: TRBV7-2; j_gene: TRBJ1-2; abundance: many; CDR3aa: CASSLGINYGYTF; CDR3nt: TGTGCCAGCAGCTTAGGAATTAACTATGGCTACACCTTC